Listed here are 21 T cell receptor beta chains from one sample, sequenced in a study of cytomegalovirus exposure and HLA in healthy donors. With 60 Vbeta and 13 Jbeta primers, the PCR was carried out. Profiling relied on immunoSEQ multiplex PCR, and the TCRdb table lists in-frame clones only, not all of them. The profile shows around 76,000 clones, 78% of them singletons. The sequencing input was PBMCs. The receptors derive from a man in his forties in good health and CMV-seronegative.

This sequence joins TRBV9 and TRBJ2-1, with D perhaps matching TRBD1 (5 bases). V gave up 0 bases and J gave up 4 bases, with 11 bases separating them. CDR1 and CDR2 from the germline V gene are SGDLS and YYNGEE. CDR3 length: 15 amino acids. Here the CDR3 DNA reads TGTGCCAGCAGCGTAGATGTTGGGGCTTACAATGAGCAGTTCTTC. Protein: CASSVDVGAYNEQFF. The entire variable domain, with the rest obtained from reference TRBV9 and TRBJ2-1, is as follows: DSGVTQTPKHLITATGQRVTLRCSPRSGDLSVYWYQQSLDQGLQFLIQYYNGEERAKGNILERFSAQQFPDLHSELNLSSLELGDSALYFCASSVDVGAYNEQFFGPGTRLTVL.

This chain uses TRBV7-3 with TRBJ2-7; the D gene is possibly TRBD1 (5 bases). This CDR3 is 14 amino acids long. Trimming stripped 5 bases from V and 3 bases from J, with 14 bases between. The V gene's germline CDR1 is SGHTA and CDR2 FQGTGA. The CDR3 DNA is TGTGCCAGCAGCCCCTCGGCAGGGAACTACGAGCAGTACTTC. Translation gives CASSPSAGNYEQYF.

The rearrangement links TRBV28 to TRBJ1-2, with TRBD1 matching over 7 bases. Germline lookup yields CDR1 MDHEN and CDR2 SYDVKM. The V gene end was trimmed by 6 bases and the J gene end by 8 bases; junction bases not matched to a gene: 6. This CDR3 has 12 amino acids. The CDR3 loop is CASRQGRGGYTF. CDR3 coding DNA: TGTGCCAGCAGACAGGGGAGAGGGGGCTACACCTTC.

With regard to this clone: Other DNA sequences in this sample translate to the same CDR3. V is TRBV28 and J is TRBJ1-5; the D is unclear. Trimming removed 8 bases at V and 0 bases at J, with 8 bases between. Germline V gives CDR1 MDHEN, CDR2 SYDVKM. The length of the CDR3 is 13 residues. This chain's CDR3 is CASRTISNQPQHF. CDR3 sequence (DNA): TGTGCCAGCCGAACAATTAGCAATCAGCCCCAGCATTTT. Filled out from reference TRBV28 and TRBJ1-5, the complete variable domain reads DVKVTQSSRYLVKRTGEKVFLECVQDMDHENMFWYRQDPGLGLRLIYFSYDVKMKEKGDIPEGYSVSREKKERFSLILESASTNQTSMYLCASRTISNQPQHFGDGTRLSIL.

CDR3 nucleotide sequence: TGTGCCAGCAGTTACTCTGTAGGGGCCAACGAGCAGTACTTC. Translation gives CASSYSVGANEQYF. The gene calls are TRBV6-5 and TRBJ2-7; D may be TRBD1 (5 bases). This CDR3 is built from 14 residues. The V gene lost 0 bases and the J gene lost 5 bases, with 11 bases spanning the gap. Germline V gene lookup returns CDR1 MNHEY and CDR2 SVGAGI.

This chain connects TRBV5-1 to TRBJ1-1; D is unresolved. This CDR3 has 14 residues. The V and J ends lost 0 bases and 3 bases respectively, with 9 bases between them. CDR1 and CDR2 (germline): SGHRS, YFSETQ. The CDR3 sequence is CASSLAADYTEAFF. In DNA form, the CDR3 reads TGCGCCAGCAGCTTGGCGGCAGACTACACTGAAGCTTTCTTT.

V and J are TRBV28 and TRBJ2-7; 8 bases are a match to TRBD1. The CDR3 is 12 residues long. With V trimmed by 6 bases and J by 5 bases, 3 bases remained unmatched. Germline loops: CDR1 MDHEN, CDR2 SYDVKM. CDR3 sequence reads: CASSDRGHEQYF. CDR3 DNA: TGTGCCAGCAGCGACAGGGGCCACGAGCAGTACTTC.

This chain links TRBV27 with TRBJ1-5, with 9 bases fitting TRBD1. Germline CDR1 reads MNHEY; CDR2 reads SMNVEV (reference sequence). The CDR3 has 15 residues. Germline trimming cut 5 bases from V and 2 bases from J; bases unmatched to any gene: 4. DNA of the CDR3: TGTGCCAGCAGTAAACAGGGGGCTGGCAATCAGCCCCAGCATTTT. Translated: CASSKQGAGNQPQHF.

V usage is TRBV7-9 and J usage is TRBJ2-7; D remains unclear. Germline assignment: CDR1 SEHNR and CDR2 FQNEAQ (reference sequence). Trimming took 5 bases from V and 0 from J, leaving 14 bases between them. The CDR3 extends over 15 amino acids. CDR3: CASSPVELTSYEQYF. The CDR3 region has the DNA TGTGCCAGCAGCCCCGTGGAGCTCACCTCCTACGAGCAGTACTTC. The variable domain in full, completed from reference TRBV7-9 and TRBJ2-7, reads DTGVSQNPRHKITKRGQNVTFRCDPISEHNRLYWYRQTLGQGPEFLTYFQNEAQLEKSRLLSDRFSAERPKGSFSTLEIQRTEQGDSAMYLCASSPVELTSYEQYFGPGTRLTVT.

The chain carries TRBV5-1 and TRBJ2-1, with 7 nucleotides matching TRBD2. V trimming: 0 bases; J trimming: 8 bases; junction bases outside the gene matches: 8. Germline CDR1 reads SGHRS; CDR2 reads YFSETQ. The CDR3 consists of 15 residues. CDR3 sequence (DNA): TGCGCCAGCAGCTTGGTAGGCGGGAGTGTCGATGAGCAGTTCTTC. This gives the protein CASSLVGGSVDEQFF.

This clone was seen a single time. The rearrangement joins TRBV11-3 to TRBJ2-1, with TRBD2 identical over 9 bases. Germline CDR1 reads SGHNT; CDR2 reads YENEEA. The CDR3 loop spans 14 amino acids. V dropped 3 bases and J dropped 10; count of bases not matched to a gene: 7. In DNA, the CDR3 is TGTGCCAGCAGCTTTGGCGGGAGGGGGCGCGAGCAGTTCTTC. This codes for CASSFGGRGREQFF.

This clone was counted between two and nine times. CDR3 residues: CASSYSAERNGYTF. In DNA, the CDR3 is TGTGCCAGCAGTTACTCGGCGGAGAGAAATGGCTACACCTTC. The chain employs TRBV6-5 and TRBJ1-2; no clear D. This CDR3 is built from 14 residues. The germline V gene encodes CDR1 MNHEY and CDR2 SVGAGI. V was trimmed by 0 bases and J by 6 bases, leaving 11 bases between them.

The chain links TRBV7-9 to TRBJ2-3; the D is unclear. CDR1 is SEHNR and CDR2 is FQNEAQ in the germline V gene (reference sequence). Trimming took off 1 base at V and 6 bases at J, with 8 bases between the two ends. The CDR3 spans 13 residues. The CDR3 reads CASSLEQIDTQYF. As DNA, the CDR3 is TGTGCCAGCAGCTTAGAACAGATCGATACGCAGTATTTT.

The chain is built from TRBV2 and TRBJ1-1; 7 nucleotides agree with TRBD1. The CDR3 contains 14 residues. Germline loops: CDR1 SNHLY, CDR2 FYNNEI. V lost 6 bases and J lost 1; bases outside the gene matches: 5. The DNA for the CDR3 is TGTGCCAGCAGGGACAGGAGACCGAACACTGAAGCTTTCTTT. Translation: CASRDRRPNTEAFF.

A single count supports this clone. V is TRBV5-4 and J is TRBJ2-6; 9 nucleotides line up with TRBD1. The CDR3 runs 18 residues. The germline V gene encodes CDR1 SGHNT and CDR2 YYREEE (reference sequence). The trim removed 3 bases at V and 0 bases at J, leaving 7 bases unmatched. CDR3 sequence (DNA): TGTGCCAGCAGCTCGGGACAGGGCTTCATCTCTGGGGCCAACGTCCTGACTTTC. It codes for CASSSGQGFISGANVLTF.

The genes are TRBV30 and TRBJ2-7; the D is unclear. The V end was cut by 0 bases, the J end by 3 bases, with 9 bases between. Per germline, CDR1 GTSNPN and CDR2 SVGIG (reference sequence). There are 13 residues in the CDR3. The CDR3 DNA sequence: TGTGCCTGGAGTGTTGACATCTACTACGAGCAGTACTTC. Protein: CAWSVDIYYEQYF.

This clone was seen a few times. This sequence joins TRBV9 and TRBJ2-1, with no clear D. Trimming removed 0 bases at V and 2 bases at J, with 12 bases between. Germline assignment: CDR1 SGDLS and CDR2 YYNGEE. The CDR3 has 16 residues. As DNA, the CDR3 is TGTGCCAGCAGCGTAGGGCCAGCAGGCCCCTACAATGAGCAGTTCTTC. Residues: CASSVGPAGPYNEQFF. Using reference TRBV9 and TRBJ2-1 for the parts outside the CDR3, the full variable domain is DSGVTQTPKHLITATGQRVTLRCSPRSGDLSVYWYQQSLDQGLQFLIQYYNGEERAKGNILERFSAQQFPDLHSELNLSSLELGDSALYFCASSVGPAGPYNEQFFGPGTRLTVL.

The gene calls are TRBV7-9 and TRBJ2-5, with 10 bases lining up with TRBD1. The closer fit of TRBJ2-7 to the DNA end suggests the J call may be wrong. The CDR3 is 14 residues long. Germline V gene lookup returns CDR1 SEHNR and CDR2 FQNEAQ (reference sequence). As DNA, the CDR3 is TGTGCCAGCAGCTGGGCGGGACAGGGGTACGAGCAGTACTTC. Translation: CASSWAGQGYEQYF.

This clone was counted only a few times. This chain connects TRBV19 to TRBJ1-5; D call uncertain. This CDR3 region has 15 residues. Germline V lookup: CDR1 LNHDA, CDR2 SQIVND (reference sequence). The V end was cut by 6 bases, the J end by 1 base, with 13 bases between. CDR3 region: CASRVAIISNQPQHF. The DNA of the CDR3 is TGTGCCAGTAGAGTAGCCATAATAAGCAATCAGCCCCAGCATTTT.

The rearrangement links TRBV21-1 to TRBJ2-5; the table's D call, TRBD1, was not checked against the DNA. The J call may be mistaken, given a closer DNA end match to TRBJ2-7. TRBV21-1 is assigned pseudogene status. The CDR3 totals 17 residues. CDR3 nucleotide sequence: TGTGCCAGCAGCACCCCTGGTAGAGAGGACAGGGGCTACGAGCAGTACTTC. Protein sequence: CASSTPGREDRGYEQYF.

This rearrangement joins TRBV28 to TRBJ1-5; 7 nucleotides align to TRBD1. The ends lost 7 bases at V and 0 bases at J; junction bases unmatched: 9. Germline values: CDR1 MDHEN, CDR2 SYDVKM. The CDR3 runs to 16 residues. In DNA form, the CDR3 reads TGTGCCAGCACCCAGACAGGGTTGGGTAGCAATCAGCCCCAGCATTTT. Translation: CASTQTGLGSNQPQHF.